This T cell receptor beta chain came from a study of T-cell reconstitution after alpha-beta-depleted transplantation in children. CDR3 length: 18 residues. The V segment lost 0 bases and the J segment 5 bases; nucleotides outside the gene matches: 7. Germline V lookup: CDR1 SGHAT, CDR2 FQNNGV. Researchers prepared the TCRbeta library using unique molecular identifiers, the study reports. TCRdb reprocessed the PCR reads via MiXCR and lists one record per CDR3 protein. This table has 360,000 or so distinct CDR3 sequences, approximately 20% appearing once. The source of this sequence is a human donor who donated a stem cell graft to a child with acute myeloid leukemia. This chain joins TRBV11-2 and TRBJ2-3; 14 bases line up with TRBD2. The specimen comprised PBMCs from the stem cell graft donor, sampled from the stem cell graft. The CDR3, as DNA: TGTGCCAGCAGCTTAGATCAGGGACTAGCGGGAGATGGAGATACGCAGTATTTT. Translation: CASSLDQGLAGDGDTQYF.